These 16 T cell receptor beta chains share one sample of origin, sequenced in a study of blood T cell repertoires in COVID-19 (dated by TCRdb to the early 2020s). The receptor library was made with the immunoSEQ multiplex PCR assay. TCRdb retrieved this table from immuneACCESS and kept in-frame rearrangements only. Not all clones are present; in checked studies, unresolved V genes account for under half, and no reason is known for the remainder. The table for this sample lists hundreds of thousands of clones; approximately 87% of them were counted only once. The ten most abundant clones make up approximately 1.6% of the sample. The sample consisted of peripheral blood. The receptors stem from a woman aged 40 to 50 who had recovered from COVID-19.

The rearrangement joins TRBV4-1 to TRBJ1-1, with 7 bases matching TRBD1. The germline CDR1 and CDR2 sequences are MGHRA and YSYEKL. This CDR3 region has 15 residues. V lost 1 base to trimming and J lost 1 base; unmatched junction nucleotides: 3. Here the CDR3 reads CASSQVKGANTEAFF. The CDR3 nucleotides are TGCGCCAGCAGCCAAGTAAAGGGGGCGAACACTGAAGCTTTCTTT.

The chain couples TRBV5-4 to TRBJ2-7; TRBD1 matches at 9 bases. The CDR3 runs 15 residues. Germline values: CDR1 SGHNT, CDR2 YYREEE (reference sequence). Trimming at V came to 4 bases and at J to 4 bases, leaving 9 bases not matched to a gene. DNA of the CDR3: TGTGCCAGCAGCCGAGCCGGGACAGGGATATACGAGCAGTACTTC. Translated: CASSRAGTGIYEQYF.

The CDR3 loop is CASSQGVLRGQGGDTQYF. The DNA for the CDR3 is TGCGCCAGCAGCCAAGGGGTCCTTAGGGGACAGGGAGGCGATACGCAGTATTTT. The chain links TRBV4-3 to TRBJ2-3, with TRBD1 matching over 9 bases. The V gene end was trimmed by 1 base and the J gene end by 6 bases; junction bases not matched to a gene: 14. The CDR3 covers 18 residues. Germline V gene data show CDR1 as LGHNA and CDR2 as YSLEER.

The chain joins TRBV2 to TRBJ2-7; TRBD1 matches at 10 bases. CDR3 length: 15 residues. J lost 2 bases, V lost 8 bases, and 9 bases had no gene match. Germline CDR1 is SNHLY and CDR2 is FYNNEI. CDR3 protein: CASGTTGTGAYEQYF. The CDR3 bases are TGTGCCAGCGGCACCACCGGGACAGGGGCCTACGAGCAGTACTTC.

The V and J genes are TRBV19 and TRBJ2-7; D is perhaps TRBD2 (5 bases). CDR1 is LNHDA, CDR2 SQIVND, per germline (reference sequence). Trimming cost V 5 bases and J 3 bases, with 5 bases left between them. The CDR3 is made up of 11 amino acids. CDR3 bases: TGTGCCAGTAGTCGGGGCTACGAGCAGTACTTC. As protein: CASSRGYEQYF.

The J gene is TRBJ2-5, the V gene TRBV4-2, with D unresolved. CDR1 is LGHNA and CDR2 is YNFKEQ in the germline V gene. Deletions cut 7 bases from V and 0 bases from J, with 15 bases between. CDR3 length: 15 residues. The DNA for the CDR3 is TGTGCCAGCACCAAATCTACAGTTTACCAAGAGACCCAGTACTTC. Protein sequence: CASTKSTVYQETQYF.

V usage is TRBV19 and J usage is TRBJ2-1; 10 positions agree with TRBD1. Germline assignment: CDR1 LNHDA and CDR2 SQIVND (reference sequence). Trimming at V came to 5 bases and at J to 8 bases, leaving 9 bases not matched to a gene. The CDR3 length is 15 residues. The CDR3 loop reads CASSLRDRGGHEQFF. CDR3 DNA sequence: TGTGCCAGTAGTCTCCGGGACAGGGGTGGTCATGAGCAGTTCTTC. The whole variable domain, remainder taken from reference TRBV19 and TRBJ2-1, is DGGITQSPKYLFRKEGQNVTLSCEQNLNHDAMYWYRQDPGQGLRLIYYSQIVNDFQKGDIAEGYSVSREKKESFPLTVTSAQKNPTAFYLCASSLRDRGGHEQFFGPGTRLTVL.

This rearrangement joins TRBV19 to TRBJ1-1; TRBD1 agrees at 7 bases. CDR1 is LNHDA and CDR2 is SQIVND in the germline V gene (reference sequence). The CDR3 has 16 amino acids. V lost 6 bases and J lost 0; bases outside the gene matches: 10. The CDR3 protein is CASRAGQTLVNTEAFF. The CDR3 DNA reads TGTGCCAGTAGGGCGGGACAGACGCTAGTGAACACTGAAGCTTTCTTT.

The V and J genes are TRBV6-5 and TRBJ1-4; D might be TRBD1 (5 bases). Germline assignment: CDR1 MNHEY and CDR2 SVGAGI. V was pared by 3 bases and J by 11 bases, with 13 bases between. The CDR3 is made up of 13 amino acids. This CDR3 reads CASSYRGEGKLFF. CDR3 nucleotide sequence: TGTGCCAGCAGTTATCGGGGGGAGGGGAAACTGTTTTTT.

Here the CDR3 reads CASSQVARGPYEQYF. CDR3 sequence (DNA): TGTGCCAGCAGCCAAGTTGCCAGGGGCCCCTACGAGCAGTACTTC. This chain uses TRBV14 with TRBJ2-7, with D possibly TRBD1 on 6 matching bases. The germline gives CDR1 SGHDN, CDR2 FVKESK. The CDR3 consists of 15 residues. The V and J ends lost 1 base and 2 bases respectively, with 12 bases between them.

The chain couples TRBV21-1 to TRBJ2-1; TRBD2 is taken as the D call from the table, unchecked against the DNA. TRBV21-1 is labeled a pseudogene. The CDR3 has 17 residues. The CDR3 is CASSPGTSGGHNNEQFF. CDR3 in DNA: TGTGCCAGCAGCCCCGGGACTAGCGGGGGGCATAACAATGAGCAGTTCTTC.

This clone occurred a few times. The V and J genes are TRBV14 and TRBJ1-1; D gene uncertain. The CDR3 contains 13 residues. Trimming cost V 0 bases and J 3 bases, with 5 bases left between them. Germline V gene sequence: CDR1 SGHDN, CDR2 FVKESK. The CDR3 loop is CASSQDPDTEAFF. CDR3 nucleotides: TGTGCCAGCAGCCAAGATCCGGACACTGAAGCTTTCTTT.

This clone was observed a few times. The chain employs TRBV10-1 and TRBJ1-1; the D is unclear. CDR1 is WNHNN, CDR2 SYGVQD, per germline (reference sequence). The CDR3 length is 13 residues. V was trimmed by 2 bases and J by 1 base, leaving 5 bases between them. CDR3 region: CASSENRNTEAFF. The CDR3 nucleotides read TGCGCCAGCAGTGAGAACAGGAACACTGAAGCTTTCTTT.

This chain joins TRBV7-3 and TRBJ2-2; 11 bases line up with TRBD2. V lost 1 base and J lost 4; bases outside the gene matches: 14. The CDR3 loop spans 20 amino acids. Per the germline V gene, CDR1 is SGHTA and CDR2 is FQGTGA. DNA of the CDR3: TGTGCCAGCAGCTTAAGGCCTTACACTAGCGGGGGATATACCACCGGGGAGCTGTTTTTT. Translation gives CASSLRPYTSGGYTTGELFF.

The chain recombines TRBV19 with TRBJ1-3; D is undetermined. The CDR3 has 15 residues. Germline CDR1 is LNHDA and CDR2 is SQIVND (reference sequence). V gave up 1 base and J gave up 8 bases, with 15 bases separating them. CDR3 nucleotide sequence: TGTGCCAGTAGTATAGGGGCCACGAGATCCGACACCATATATTTT. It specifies CASSIGATRSDTIYF. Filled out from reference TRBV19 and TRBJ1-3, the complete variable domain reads DGGITQSPKYLFRKEGQNVTLSCEQNLNHDAMYWYRQDPGQGLRLIYYSQIVNDFQKGDIAEGYSVSREKKESFPLTVTSAQKNPTAFYLCASSIGATRSDTIYFGEGSWLTVV.

The CDR3 DNA reads as TGTGCCAGCAGCCGCCAGGGGGCTGTTACGTCCTACGAGCAGTACTTC. Its protein product is CASSRQGAVTSYEQYF. The rearrangement links TRBV7-9 to TRBJ2-7, with TRBD1 identical over 8 bases. The CDR3 totals 16 residues. Germline trimming cut 5 bases from V and 1 base from J; bases unmatched to any gene: 10. In germline, CDR1 is SEHNR, CDR2 FQNEAQ (reference sequence).